Listed here are 18 T cell receptor beta chains from one sample, sequenced in a study of blood T cells in healthy people across ages. A second PCR, run for roughly 7 to 12 cycles, used a sample-barcoded 5' primer plus a J-beta primer mix. TCRdb redid the calling of the 5' RACE reads with MiXCR, one entry per CDR3 protein. This table holds around 320,000 distinct CDR3 sequences, roughly 26% found once. Material: blood. All receptors come from a woman aged 65 to 85 in good health.

This clonotype was counted once. The gene calls are TRBV20-1 and TRBJ2-3; possible D gene TRBD2, 5 bases. Trimming stripped 0 bases from V and 1 base from J, with 17 bases between. The CDR3 loop spans 17 amino acids. CDR1 is DFQATT, CDR2 SNEGSKA, per germline (reference sequence). The CDR3 DNA reads TGCAGTGCTAGAGATTCCTCGCCCGGAGGCCGCACAGATACGCAGTATTTT. Amino acid sequence: CSARDSSPGGRTDTQYF.

The V and J genes are TRBV5-5 and TRBJ2-7; TRBD1 is a possible D gene (7 bases). Germline V lookup: CDR1 SGHKS, CDR2 YYEKEE (reference sequence). The CDR3 has 16 amino acids. Trimming left V 4 bases short and J 3 bases short, with 20 bases between. CDR3: CASSLRQGGGFYEQYF. DNA for the CDR3: TGTGCCAGCAGCCTAAGACAGGGCGGAGGGTTCTACGAGCAGTACTTC.

J is TRBJ2-1 and V is TRBV18, with TRBD2 matching 7 bases. Germline CDR1 KGHSH, CDR2 LQKENI. The CDR3 extends over 17 amino acids. V gave up 0 bases and J gave up 4 bases; unmatched junction bases: 9. CDR3 residues: CASSPPERGPLYNEQFF. The CDR3 bases are TGTGCCAGCTCACCACCGGAGCGGGGACCACTTTACAATGAGCAGTTCTTC.

In this sample, this clonotype turned up a few times. The chain joins TRBV6-5 to TRBJ2-1, with 11 bases fitting TRBD1. The better agreement between TRBJ2-5 and the DNA end casts doubt on the J call. The germline gives CDR1 MNHEY, CDR2 SVGAGI. CDR3 length: 13 residues. The CDR3 coding sequence is TGTGCCAGCAGCCCGGGACAGGGGGATGCCCAGTACTTC. This translates into CASSPGQGDAQYF.

This clonotype came up a few times. J is TRBJ2-5 and V is TRBV6-2 or TRBV6-3; D perhaps matches TRBD2 (5 bases). Per the germline V gene, CDR1 is MNHEY and CDR2 is SVGEGT. Trimming took 4 bases from V and 1 from J, leaving 13 bases between them. This CDR3 has 15 amino acids. The CDR3, as DNA: TGTGCCAGCAGTTCGGCGCGGGCGGGCCAAGAGACCCAGTACTTC. Its translation: CASSSARAGQETQYF.

The chain carries TRBV28 and TRBJ1-2, with D tentatively TRBD1 (6 bases). The V end was cut by 6 bases, the J end by 2 bases, with 10 bases between. CDR3 length: 13 amino acids. CDR1 is MDHEN and CDR2 is SYDVKM in the germline V gene. In nucleotides, the CDR3 is TGTGCCAGCAGACCTACAGGGAACTATGGCTACACCTTC. Translated: CASRPTGNYGYTF.

This chain connects TRBV29-1 to TRBJ2-1, with D unresolved. Trimming left V 1 base short and J 3 bases short, with 13 bases between. The CDR3 has 15 residues. From germline, CDR1 is SQVTM and CDR2 ANQGSEA. CDR3 sequence reads: CSVEALGRSYNEQFF. DNA for the CDR3: TGCAGCGTTGAAGCTCTAGGTCGAAGCTACAATGAGCAGTTCTTC.

This clonotype has only a few counts. The V gene is TRBV20-1, the J gene TRBJ2-3; D is unresolved. This CDR3 region has 11 residues. The germline V gene has CDR1 DFQATT and CDR2 SNEGSKA (reference sequence). V was cut by 4 bases and J by 6 bases, with 8 bases left in between. The DNA of the CDR3 is TGCAGTGCTACCGGCCCGGATACGCAGTATTTT. Its protein product is CSATGPDTQYF.

This clonotype has a handful of counts. The genes are TRBV7-9 and TRBJ1-5, with D uncertain. The V gene's germline CDR1 is SEHNR and CDR2 FQNEAQ (reference sequence). Trimming shortened V by 1 base and J by 7 bases, and 5 bases separated the two germline ends. The CDR3 extends over 12 amino acids. The CDR3 reads CASSLDEQPQHF. Written as DNA, the CDR3 is TGTGCCAGCAGCTTAGACGAGCAGCCCCAGCATTTT.

The rearrangement links TRBV6-7 to TRBJ2-5, with TRBD2 matching 7 bases. TRBV6-7 falls under the ORF class, with uncertain function. This CDR3 is 12 amino acids long. CDR3 amino acids: CAMLAERETQYF. For the CDR3, the DNA is TGTGCTATGCTAGCGGAAAGAGAGACCCAGTACTTC.

This chain connects TRBV12-3 or TRBV12-4 to TRBJ2-6, with 7 bases fitting TRBD1. J was trimmed by 2 bases and V by 3 bases; bases with no gene match: 1. This CDR3 has 15 residues. The CDR3 DNA follows: TGTGCCAGCAGTTTGACAGGGCCTGGGGCCAACGTCCTGACTTTC. It encodes CASSLTGPGANVLTF.

The chain couples TRBV28 to TRBJ2-3, with a tentative D call TRBD2 (6 bases). The CDR3 is 18 amino acids. Trimming left V 2 bases short and J 5 bases short, with 23 bases between. CDR1 and CDR2 from the germline V gene are MDHEN and SYDVKM. CDR3: CASSLAGSLLADGDTQYF. In DNA form, the CDR3 reads TGTGCCAGCAGTTTAGCCGGGAGTCTCCTGGCGGACGGAGATACGCAGTATTTT.

The chain uses TRBV29-1 and TRBJ2-1; 11 positions agree with TRBD2. Per germline, CDR1 SQVTM and CDR2 ANQGSEA. V gave up 3 bases and J gave up 4 bases; unmatched junction bases: 5. The CDR3 runs to 15 residues. Here the CDR3 reads CSVDISGREYNEQFF. The CDR3 DNA reads TGCAGCGTTGATATTAGCGGGAGGGAATACAATGAGCAGTTCTTC.

The J gene is TRBJ2-7, the V gene TRBV9; no clear D. The CDR3 is made up of 14 amino acids. Between the trimmed V and J ends, which lost 5 bases and 4 bases, there was a span of 16 bases. The germline CDR1 and CDR2 sequences are SGDLS and YYNGEE. CDR3 DNA sequence: TGTGCCAGCAGTCCGACTGGAACGAGGTACGAGCAGTACTTC. Translation gives CASSPTGTRYEQYF.

This chain uses TRBV5-1 with TRBJ2-5; 9 bases line up with TRBD2. This CDR3 contains 15 residues. Germline V CDR1 and CDR2: SGHRS, YFSETQ. The V gene end was trimmed by 4 bases and the J gene end by 2 bases; junction bases not matched to a gene: 6. The CDR3 loop is CASSDPTSGQETQYF. DNA for the CDR3: TGCGCCAGCAGCGACCCCACTAGCGGGCAAGAGACCCAGTACTTC.

The chain carries TRBV5-6 and TRBJ2-5, with D uncertain. The J call may be in error: the DNA end matches TRBJ2-1 better. In germline, CDR1 is SGHDT, CDR2 YYEEEE. The CDR3 contains 13 residues. The chain's CDR3 is CASSPSSNNEQFF. The CDR3 DNA reads as TGTGCCAGCAGCCCCTCAAGTAACAATGAGCAGTTCTTC.

This clonotype was seen repeatedly, ten times or more. This sequence joins TRBV7-9 and TRBJ2-7; 10 bases align to TRBD1. Germline values: CDR1 SEHNR, CDR2 FQNEAQ (reference sequence). Trimming removed 5 bases from V and 2 bases from J; junction bases left unmatched: 6. The CDR3 has 15 amino acids. The DNA for the CDR3 is TGTGCCAGCAGCCGCCCCGGGACAGGGGCCTACGAGCAGTACTTC. Its protein is CASSRPGTGAYEQYF.

This clonotype was found a few times. The chain uses TRBV4-2 and TRBJ1-4; D unclear. Trimming left V 0 bases short and J 7 bases short, with 15 bases between. This CDR3 comprises 16 residues. Germline V gene sequence: CDR1 LGHNA, CDR2 YNFKEQ. The CDR3 sequence: CASSQDRGVEGEKLFF. Written as DNA, the CDR3 is TGTGCCAGCAGCCAAGATCGTGGGGTCGAGGGTGAAAAACTGTTTTTT.